These T cell receptor beta chains were read from a single sample in a study of stem cell transplantation in POMP-related autoinflammatory disease. Clones were read by immunoSEQ multiplex PCR, and TCRdb kept only the in-frame ones, dropping some. Counted here are roughly 11,000 clones, around 84% occurring once; the ten biggest clones make up roughly 57%. The specimen comprised CD8+ T cells from PBMCs, sampled before stem cell transplantation. Receptor source: a human donor with POMP-related autoinflammation and immune dysregulation (PRAID). CDR3s include the opening cysteine and the closing phenylalanine or tryptophan. Each record gives: clone size, D gene, V gene, J gene, CDR3 protein, CDR3 DNA. D genes are given only for firm matches. Not all rows give a size; the values are once, few, many and, for expanded clones, a class.

.	TRBD2	TRBV27	TRBJ2-1	CASSLSSGIRNEQFF	TGTGCCAGCAGTTTATCTAGCGGGATAAGAAATGAGCAGTTCTTC
once	.	TRBV30	TRBJ2-7	CASPEQYF	TGTGCCTCCCCCGAGCAGTACTTC
.	.	TRBV19	TRBJ1-5	CASSIWRQNSNQPQHF	TGTGCCAGTAGTATATGGCGCCAGAATAGCAATCAGCCCCAGCATTTT
.	TRBD1	TRBV14	TRBJ2-5	CASSQESVTGRETQYF	TGTGCCAGCAGCCAAGAGTCGGTGACAGGGAGAGAGACCCAGTACTTC
.	.	TRBV9	TRBJ1-6	CASGGGFVSSPLHF	TGTGCCAGCGGCGGGGGGTTTGTAAGTTCACCCCTCCACTTT
.	.	TRBV7-9	TRBJ1-1	CASPPPNFLANTEAFF	TGTGCCAGCCCCCCCCCTAATTTTCTGGCGAACACTGAAGCTTTCTTT
.	TRBD2	TRBV28	TRBJ2-7	CASSPGTSGSHEQYF	TGTGCCAGCAGCCCCGGGACTAGCGGGAGCCACGAGCAGTACTTC
.	.	TRBV13	TRBJ2-7	CATSSTEPDSYEQYF	TGTGCCACCTCCTCCACAGAACCTGACTCCTACGAGCAGTACTTC
.	TRBD1	TRBV5-6	TRBJ1-5	CASSMGQGRTQPQHF	TGTGCCAGCAGCATGGGACAGGGGAGAACTCAGCCCCAGCATTTT
.	.	TRBV27	TRBJ1-5	CASSPNNQPQHF	TGTGCCAGCAGTCCAAACAATCAGCCCCAGCATTTT
.	TRBD1	TRBV4-1	TRBJ1-2	CASSQTGDYGYTF	TGCGCCAGCAGCCAAACAGGGGACTATGGCTACACCTTC
.	.	TRBV9	TRBJ2-3	CASSDRDSTDTQYF	TGTGCCAGCAGCGATAGGGACAGCACAGATACGCAGTATTTT
.	.	TRBV4-1	TRBJ1-2	CASSLTGSYGYTF	TGCGCCAGCAGCCTAACAGGGAGCTATGGCTACACCTTC
.	.	TRBV19	TRBJ2-2	CASQGTGELFF	TGTGCCTCACAGGGCACCGGGGAGCTGTTTTTT
.	.	TRBV4-2	TRBJ2-1	CASSQVQDWSYNEQFF	TGTGCCAGCAGCCAAGTTCAGGATTGGTCCTACAATGAGCAGTTCTTC
.	.	TRBV11-3	TRBJ2-1	CASSHSSSYNEQFF	TGTGCCAGCAGCCATAGTAGCTCCTACAATGAGCAGTTCTTC
.	TRBD1	TRBV2	TRBJ2-7	CASNLAGGSYEQYF	TGTGCCAGCAACTTGGCAGGGGGAAGCTACGAGCAGTACTTC
.	.	TRBV7-6	TRBJ2-7	CASSPLPGSEQYF	TGTGCCAGCAGCCCGCTGCCCGGGAGCGAGCAGTACTTC
.	TRBD2	TRBV6-5	TRBJ2-1	CASSYGLAGGYNEQFF	TGTGCCAGCAGTTACGGTTTGGCGGGAGGGTACAATGAGCAGTTCTTC
.	TRBD2	TRBV7-2	TRBJ2-3	CASSLTSGNVDTQYF	TGTGCCAGCAGCTTGACTAGCGGGAACGTAGATACGCAGTATTTT
.	TRBD2	TRBV9	TRBJ2-3	CASSASGGGSTDTQYF	TGTGCCAGCAGCGCCTCTGGCGGGGGGAGCACAGATACGCAGTATTTT
.	.	TRBV7-9	TRBJ2-5	CASSSLRGGQETQYF	TGTGCCAGCAGCTCGCTTCGAGGGGGCCAAGAGACCCAGTACTTC
.	.	TRBV6-1	TRBJ2-3	CASSPRDTYTDTQYF	TGTGCCAGCAGTCCGCGGGACACCTACACAGATACGCAGTATTTT